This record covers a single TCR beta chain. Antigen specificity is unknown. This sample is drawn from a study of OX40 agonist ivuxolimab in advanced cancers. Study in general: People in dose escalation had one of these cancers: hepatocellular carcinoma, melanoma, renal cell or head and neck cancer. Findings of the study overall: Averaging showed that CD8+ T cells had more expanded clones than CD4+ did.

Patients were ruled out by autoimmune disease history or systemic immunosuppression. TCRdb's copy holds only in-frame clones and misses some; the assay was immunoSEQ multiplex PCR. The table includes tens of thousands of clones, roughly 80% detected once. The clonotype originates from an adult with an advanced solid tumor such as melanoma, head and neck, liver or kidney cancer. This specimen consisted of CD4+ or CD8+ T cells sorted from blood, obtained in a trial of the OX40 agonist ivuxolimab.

This chain's CDR3 is CASSGGTGSLGTQYF. CDR3 sequence (DNA): TGTGCCAGCAGCGGAGGGACAGGCAGTCTGGGGACCCAGTACTTC. The V and J genes are TRBV6-1 and TRBJ2-5; 8 bases line up with TRBD1. V shed 6 bases, J shed 7 bases, and the junction held 13 bases outside the gene matches. The CDR3 is 15 residues long. Germline V CDR1 and CDR2: MNHNS, SASEGT.